The rows below give T cell receptor beta chains drawn from one sample of a study of cytomegalovirus exposure and HLA in healthy donors. This table comes from immunoSEQ multiplex PCR, and its TCRdb copy is limited to in-frame clones, with some not included. This table has roughly 130,000 clones, approximately 75% appearing once. The sample consisted of PBMCs. The receptors come from a woman aged 35 to 49 in good health and CMV-seropositive. CDR3s include the opening cysteine and the closing phenylalanine or tryptophan. The D gene is left open where the match is weak. Size tells how often a clone was seen (once, few, many) or the class of an expanded clone, and some rows leave it out.

size: NA
V: TRBV6-5
J: TRBJ1-3
D: TRBD1
CDR3: CASSYRTGGGNTIYF
DNA: TGTGCCAGCAGTTACCGGACAGGAGGAGGAAACACCATATATTTT

size: NA
V: TRBV6-5
J: TRBJ2-2
D: NA
CDR3: CASKTGLYTGELFF
DNA: TGTGCCAGCAAAACAGGTCTCTACACCGGGGAGCTGTTTTTT

size: NA
V: TRBV7-9
J: TRBJ1-1
D: TRBD1
CDR3: CASSRGQGAISAFF
DNA: TGTGCCAGCAGTCGCGGACAGGGGGCGATTTCAGCTTTCTTT

size: NA
V: TRBV9
J: TRBJ2-2
D: NA
CDR3: CASSAWGVRGELFF
DNA: TGTGCCAGCAGCGCCTGGGGCGTAAGAGGGGAGCTGTTTTTT

size: NA
V: TRBV9
J: TRBJ2-7
D: TRBD2
CDR3: CASSPQGGGLAGAHEQYF
DNA: TGTGCCAGCAGCCCCCAGGGCGGGGGACTAGCGGGAGCACACGAGCAGTACTTC

size: NA
V: TRBV19
J: TRBJ2-5
D: NA
CDR3: CASSQKAVQATQYF
DNA: TGTGCCAGTAGCCAAAAAGCGGTTCAGGCGACCCAGTACTTC

size: NA
V: TRBV2
J: TRBJ1-2
D: TRBD1
CDR3: CASSVALGQGWGGYTF
DNA: TGTGCCAGCAGTGTGGCCCTCGGACAGGGGTGGGGTGGCTACACCTTC

size: NA
V: TRBV4-3
J: TRBJ2-1
D: NA
CDR3: CASSQDEREQFF
DNA: TGCGCCAGCAGCCAAGATGAGCGTGAGCAGTTCTTC

size: NA
V: TRBV7-9
J: TRBJ2-3
D: NA
CDR3: CSSSYSRDTQYF
DNA: TGTTCCAGCAGTTACAGCAGAGATACGCAGTATTTT

size: once
V: TRBV11-2
J: TRBJ2-7
D: NA
CDR3: CASSLEDSSYEQYF
DNA: TGTGCCAGCAGCTTAGAAGACAGCTCCTACGAGCAGTACTTC

size: NA
V: TRBV7-3
J: TRBJ1-6
D: TRBD1
CDR3: CASSPGTGGSQRSPLHF
DNA: TGTGCCAGCAGCCCTGGGACAGGGGGCTCCCAGCGTTCACCCCTCCACTTT

size: NA
V: TRBV5-1
J: TRBJ2-3
D: TRBD1
CDR3: CASSGRTGGISTDTQYF
DNA: TGCGCCAGCAGCGGCAGGACAGGGGGTATAAGCACAGATACGCAGTATTTT

size: NA
V: TRBV7-9
J: TRBJ2-1
D: TRBD2
CDR3: CASSLGTGGEQFF
DNA: TGTGCCAGCAGCTTAGGAACGGGAGGTGAGCAGTTCTTC

size: once
V: TRBV5-8
J: TRBJ2-7
D: TRBD1
CDR3: CASSLRQGKASYEQYF
DNA: TGTGCCAGCAGCTTGCGACAGGGAAAAGCCTCCTACGAGCAGTACTTC

size: NA
V: TRBV28
J: TRBJ1-4
D: NA
CDR3: CASSPHRGLGEKLFF
DNA: TGTGCCAGCAGTCCGCATCGGGGACTTGGGGAAAAACTGTTTTTT

size: NA
V: TRBV6-5
J: TRBJ2-2
D: NA
CDR3: CASSPQVAAGELFF
DNA: TGTGCCAGCAGTCCCCAAGTCGCGGCCGGGGAGCTGTTTTTT

size: NA
V: TRBV2
J: TRBJ2-7
D: NA
CDR3: CASSVVSYEQYF
DNA: TGTGCCAGCAGTGTGGTCAGCTACGAGCAGTACTTC

size: NA
V: TRBV6-1
J: TRBJ2-7
D: TRBD2
CDR3: CASNKLAASSYEQYF
DNA: TGTGCCAGCAACAAACTAGCGGCAAGCTCCTACGAGCAGTACTTC

size: NA
V: TRBV6-1
J: TRBJ1-1
D: NA
CDR3: CASSETGGANTEAFF
DNA: TGTGCCAGCAGTGAAACGGGGGGAGCGAACACTGAAGCTTTCTTT

size: once
V: TRBV30
J: TRBJ1-2
D: TRBD1
CDR3: CAWRYRDRDLYGYTF
DNA: TGTGCCTGGAGATACCGGGACAGGGACCTCTATGGCTACACCTTC